Below are 20 T cell receptor beta chains sequenced from a single sample in a study of blood T cell repertoires in COVID-19. The protocol was immunoSEQ multiplex PCR, while the TCRdb copy is restricted to in-frame clones and leaves out a portion. The sample includes roughly 100,000 clones, 80% to 90% of them seen just once. What was sequenced was peripheral blood. The receptors were sampled from a man in his forties or fifties with active or convalescent COVID-19.

The chain employs TRBV5-1 and TRBJ2-3; weak D call: TRBD2 (6 bases). The V gene lost 0 bases and the J gene lost 3 bases, with 8 bases spanning the gap. The CDR3 is 14 residues long. From germline, CDR1 is SGHRS and CDR2 YFSETQ. CDR3 DNA sequence: TGCGCCAGCAGCTTGGGCGGGATGACAGATACGCAGTATTTT. Its translation is CASSLGGMTDTQYF.

This sequence joins TRBV6-5 and TRBJ1-5; D might be TRBD1 (5 bases). Trimming shortened V by 4 bases and J by 1 base, and 14 bases separated the two germline ends. The CDR3 is 16 residues long. Germline V gene lookup returns CDR1 MNHEY and CDR2 SVGAGI. CDR3 amino acids: CASSSSGGGSNQPQHF. The CDR3, as DNA: TGTGCCAGCAGTTCCTCCGGGGGGGGGAGCAATCAGCCCCAGCATTTT.

CDR3 bases: TGTGCCAGCCGGGACAGCTTCTATGGCTACACCTTC. Translating it yields CASRDSFYGYTF. The rearrangement links TRBV28 to TRBJ1-2; TRBD1 agrees at 7 bases. Looked up from germline, CDR1 is MDHEN and CDR2 is SYDVKM. This CDR3 comprises 12 residues. Trimming took 8 bases from V and 4 from J; bases not matched to a gene: 4.

The CDR3 DNA follows: TGTGCCAGCAGTGAGATATCCGGGGAAACTGGGGCCAACGTCCTGACTTTC. Encoded protein: CASSEISGETGANVLTF. The chain recombines TRBV6-1 with TRBJ2-6; a weak D match, TRBD2 (5 bases). The CDR3 length is 17 residues. The V gene lost 3 bases and the J gene lost 2 bases, with 14 bases spanning the gap. Germline CDR1 MNHNS, CDR2 SASEGT.

In DNA, the CDR3 is TGTGCCAGCAGTTACACCGGGACCCAGTACTTC. Its translation is CASSYTGTQYF. The gene calls are TRBV6-5 and TRBJ2-5; no definite D call. This CDR3 is 11 amino acids long. The germline V and J ends were trimmed by 2 bases and 7 bases, with 5 bases remaining between them. CDR1 is MNHEY, CDR2 SVGAGI, per germline.

This clone occurred once. The V call is TRBV5-1, the J call TRBJ1-4; D unclear. Trimming pared 1 base from V and 0 bases from J, leaving 10 bases between. This CDR3 has 16 residues. Germline CDR1 reads SGHRS; CDR2 reads YFSETQ. In nucleotides, the CDR3 is TGCGCCAGCAGCTTGTCCCCAGCGGCAACTAATGAAAAACTGTTTTTT. Protein sequence: CASSLSPAATNEKLFF.

This sequence joins TRBV4-3 and TRBJ2-5; TRBD1 agrees at 7 bases. The V segment lost 1 base and the J segment 4 bases; nucleotides outside the gene matches: 6. Germline CDR1 and CDR2: LGHNA and YSLEER. The CDR3 runs 15 residues. Here the CDR3 reads CASSQGQGVGETQYF. The CDR3 bases are TGCGCCAGCAGCCAAGGACAGGGCGTAGGAGAGACCCAGTACTTC.

J is TRBJ1-6 and V is TRBV27; 9 nucleotides align to TRBD1. This CDR3 contains 17 residues. V was pared by 3 bases and J by 0 bases, with 3 bases of the junction left unmatched. CDR1 and CDR2 (germline): MNHEY, SMNVEV (reference sequence). DNA for the CDR3: TGTGCCAGCAGTTTGGACAGGGGAATCTCCTATAATTCACCCCTCCACTTT. It codes for CASSLDRGISYNSPLHF.

The CDR3 loop is CASSLDGSFSGANVLTF. Here the CDR3 DNA reads TGTGCCAGCAGCTTGGATGGCTCCTTCTCTGGGGCCAACGTCCTGACTTTC. The rearrangement links TRBV5-6 to TRBJ2-6; D is uncertain. This CDR3 spans 17 amino acids. Germline CDR1 is SGHDT and CDR2 is YYEEEE. Between the trimmed V and J ends, which lost 0 bases and 0 bases, there was a span of 10 bases. The whole variable domain, filled in from reference TRBV5-6 and TRBJ2-6, reads DAGVTQSPTHLIKTRGQQVTLRCSPKSGHDTVSWYQQALGQGPQFIFQYYEEEERQRGNFPDRFSGHQFPNYSSELNVNALLLGDSALYLCASSLDGSFSGANVLTFGAGSRLTVL.

V and J are TRBV9 and TRBJ2-7; no reliable D call. V gave up 4 bases and J gave up 5 bases, with 13 bases separating them. This CDR3 spans 13 amino acids. Germline loops: CDR1 SGDLS, CDR2 YYNGEE. CDR3 sequence (DNA): TGTGCCAGCAGCCTAGGGCAGAACCACGAGCAGTACTTC. Its translation is CASSLGQNHEQYF.

The rearrangement uses TRBV30 and TRBJ2-5; maybe TRBD2 (5 bases). V lost 1 base and J lost 0, with 6 bases in between. Looked up from germline, CDR1 is GTSNPN and CDR2 is SVGIG (reference sequence). This CDR3 has 13 residues. Here the CDR3 DNA reads TGTGCCTGGAGTGCGGGGAACCAAGAGACCCAGTACTTC. Protein sequence: CAWSAGNQETQYF.

The chain employs TRBV11-2 and TRBJ2-5, with D possibly being TRBD1 (6 bases). The CDR3 contains 10 residues. V was pared by 5 bases and J by 10 bases, with 8 bases between. Per germline, CDR1 SGHAT and CDR2 FQNNGV. The DNA of the CDR3 is TGTGCCAGCAGCCCCAGGGGCCAGTACTTC. Amino acid sequence: CASSPRGQYF.

This chain connects TRBV5-1 to TRBJ2-2; 7 positions match TRBD1. Germline CDR1 is SGHRS and CDR2 is YFSETQ. The CDR3 sequence is 15 residues long. The ends lost 4 bases at V and 0 bases at J; junction bases unmatched: 3. The CDR3 protein is CASSQGQTNTGELFF. CDR3 DNA sequence: TGCGCCAGCAGCCAGGGACAGACGAACACCGGGGAGCTGTTTTTT.

The genes are TRBV6-2 or TRBV6-3 and TRBJ1-3, with a weak D call TRBD1 (5 bases). V was trimmed by 3 bases and J by 0 bases, leaving 12 bases between them. CDR3 length: 16 amino acids. From germline, CDR1 is MNHEY and CDR2 SVGEGT. CDR3 residues: CASSYQGTISGNTIYF. The DNA of the CDR3 is TGTGCCAGCAGTTATCAGGGCACAATCTCTGGAAACACCATATATTTT.

This chain uses TRBV7-9 with TRBJ2-7; a weak D match, TRBD1 (5 bases). Trimming removed 1 base at V and 6 bases at J, with 13 bases between. Looked up from germline, CDR1 is SEHNR and CDR2 is FQNEAQ (reference sequence). The CDR3 loop spans 14 amino acids. The CDR3 sequence: CASSLGGSLLEQYF. DNA for the CDR3: TGTGCCAGCAGCTTAGGGGGCAGCCTCCTCGAGCAGTACTTC.

The V gene is TRBV2, the J gene TRBJ1-1, with 9 bases identical to TRBD1. Germline lookup yields CDR1 SNHLY and CDR2 FYNNEI. V shed 6 bases, J shed 6 bases, and the junction held 8 bases outside the gene matches. The CDR3 has 14 residues. The CDR3 DNA reads TGTGCCAGCAGAAGGACAGGGGAGTTCGCTGAAGCTTTCTTT. Translated: CASRRTGEFAEAFF.

The genes are TRBV4-2 and TRBJ2-3, with 10 bases identical to TRBD2. From germline, CDR1 is LGHNA and CDR2 YNFKEQ. CDR3 length: 17 amino acids. V gave up 4 bases and J gave up 6 bases; unmatched junction bases: 13. CDR3 loop: CASSPSEGSGGADTQYF. The CDR3 DNA follows: TGTGCCAGCAGCCCGTCCGAGGGGAGCGGGGGGGCTGATACGCAGTATTTT.

This sequence joins TRBV5-1 and TRBJ1-1; TRBD1 aligns across 8 bases. Germline V gene data show CDR1 as SGHRS and CDR2 as YFSETQ. The junction had 9 bases not matched to a gene; V was cut back by 0 bases and J by 8 bases. The CDR3 loop spans 15 amino acids. In DNA form, the CDR3 reads TGCGCCAGCAGCTTGGATACTAGGACAGGGTCCGAAGCTTTCTTT. As protein: CASSLDTRTGSEAFF.

CDR3 nucleotide sequence: TGTGCCAGCAGTTGGGCTCGGGGGGAACCCCTCCACTTT. It is translated as CASSWARGEPLHF. The rearrangement joins TRBV27 to TRBJ1-6; maybe TRBD1 (5 bases). CDR1 is MNHEY and CDR2 is SMNVEV in the germline V gene (reference sequence). V was cut by 4 bases and J by 12 bases, with 13 bases left in between. The CDR3 contains 13 residues.

This chain links TRBV5-1 with TRBJ1-1, with 7 bases lining up with TRBD1. The germline gives CDR1 SGHRS, CDR2 YFSETQ. The CDR3 has 13 residues. V lost 5 bases to trimming and J lost 2 bases; unmatched junction nucleotides: 3. CDR3 loop: CASRRDRNTEAFF. The CDR3 DNA reads TGCGCCAGCAGGAGGGACAGAAACACTGAAGCTTTCTTT.